This T cell receptor beta chain was documented in a study of OX40 agonist ivuxolimab in advanced cancers. General observations from the study: The authors did not determine the antigen specificity of the expanded peripheral T cells.

Turning to this clone: Its target is unknown.

Trimming removed 2 bases at V and 0 bases at J, with 8 bases between. CDR1 and CDR2 from the germline V gene are SGHTA and FQGNSA. The CDR3 extends over 15 amino acids. Autoimmune disease history or systemic immunosuppression meant exclusion. Produced via immunoSEQ multiplex PCR; TCRdb's table is partial and in-frame only. The sample lists about 73,000 clones, 85% to 90% seen once, with around 9.9% in the top ten. The rearrangement uses TRBV7-2 and TRBJ1-5; D not certain. The TCR was taken from an adult with an advanced solid tumor such as melanoma, head and neck, liver or kidney cancer. The specimen was CD4+ or CD8+ T cells sorted from blood, collected in a trial of the OX40 agonist ivuxolimab. CDR3 protein: CASSLNGYSNQPQHF. The CDR3 DNA is TGTGCCAGCAGCTTAAACGGTTATAGCAATCAGCCCCAGCATTTT.